Included here is one TCR beta chain sequence, with context. Antigen specificity is unknown. Other DNA sequences in the sample encode the same CDR3. The PCR ran on 60 Vbeta and 13 Jbeta primers. Libraries were prepared by immunoSEQ multiplex PCR; TCRdb keeps only in-frame clonotypes and omits some of them. The table lists some 74,000 clones, 65% to 80% of them singletons. V gave up 5 bases and J gave up 4 bases, with 18 bases separating them. This CDR3 has 15 residues. Per the germline V gene, CDR1 is SGHNT and CDR2 is YENEEA. This sample is part of a study of cytomegalovirus exposure and HLA in healthy donors. Whole-study results and caveats: Follow-up analysis later connected one missense variant in DCLRE1C with trimming of TCR beta V- and J-genes. Other equally common chains were less clonally expanded than HLA-associated TCR beta chains, a later analysis showed.

This chain uses TRBV11-3 with TRBJ2-7; the D gene is possibly TRBD2 (7 bases). Sequenced sample: PBMCs. The clonotype comes from a man between 35 and 55 years old in good health and CMV-seropositive. CDR3 sequence: CASSQRGRAAYEQYF. The CDR3 nucleotides are TGTGCCAGCAGCCAGAGGGGGAGGGCGGCATACGAGCAGTACTTC.